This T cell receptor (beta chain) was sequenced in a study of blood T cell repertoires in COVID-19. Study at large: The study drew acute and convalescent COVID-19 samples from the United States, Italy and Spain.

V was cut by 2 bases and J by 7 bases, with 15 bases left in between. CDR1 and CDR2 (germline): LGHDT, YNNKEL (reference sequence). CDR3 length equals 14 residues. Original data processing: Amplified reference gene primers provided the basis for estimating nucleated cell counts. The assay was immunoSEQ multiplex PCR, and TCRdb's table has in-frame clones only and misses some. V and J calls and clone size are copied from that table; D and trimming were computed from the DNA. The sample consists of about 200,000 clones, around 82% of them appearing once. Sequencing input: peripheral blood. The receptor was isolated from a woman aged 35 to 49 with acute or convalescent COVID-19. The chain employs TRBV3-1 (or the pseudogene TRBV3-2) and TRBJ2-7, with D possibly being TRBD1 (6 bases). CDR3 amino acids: CASSQRQGIGEQYF. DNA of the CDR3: TGTGCCAGCAGCCAACGTCAGGGGATCGGAGAGCAGTACTTC.